Listed here is a single TCR beta chain. The data were taken from a study of blood T cell repertoires in COVID-19. About the study: Each recovered donor of Cohort 3 presented with two negative PCRs, clearance, or symptom resolution. The cDNA or gDNA used as material had been derived from T cells, B-cell-depleted T cells, or PBMCs.

Per the study methods: Amplifying reference gene primers gave estimates of nucleated cell counts. Measured with immunoSEQ multiplex PCR; TCRdb has only the in-frame clones, and not every one. For V, J and clone size, that table is used; D and trimming come from the DNA. This sample yields roughly 210,000 clones, of which more than 75% are seen a single time; roughly 7.2% belongs to the top ten. The participants were between about 18 and 95 years old and came from roughly 25 US areas. Germline V gene data show CDR1 as SGDLS and CDR2 as YYNGEE. The germline V and J ends were trimmed by 1 base and 2 bases, with 5 bases remaining between them. This CDR3 has 13 residues.

This receptor was obtained from a man aged 25 to 40 in a cohort exposed to, infected with or recovered from COVID-19 (not recorded which). V gene TRBV9 combines with J gene TRBJ2-3, with D unclear. Sequencing used PBMCs or T cells enriched from blood (not recorded which). The CDR3 DNA reads TGTGCCAGCAGCGTACGGTTCACAGATACGCAGTATTTT. This gives the protein CASSVRFTDTQYF.